This T cell receptor beta chain is drawn from a study of technical replicates of blood from a handful of donors. TCRdb's copy holds only in-frame clones and misses some; the assay was immunoSEQ multiplex PCR. The table includes about 82,000 clones, over 90% detected once. Trimming stripped 3 bases from V and 2 bases from J, with 4 bases between. The germline V gene encodes CDR1 MNHEY and CDR2 SMNVEV (reference sequence). The CDR3 spans 12 residues. This TCR was recovered from a human donor in good health. The chain uses TRBV27 and TRBJ2-5; D is unresolved. Sequencing was done on a sample of T cells isolated from PBMCs. In nucleotides, the CDR3 is TGTGCCAGCAGTTTCTTTCAAGAGACCCAGTACTTC. It is translated as CASSFFQETQYF.